Listed here are 9 T cell receptor beta chains from one sample, sequenced in a study of cytomegalovirus exposure and HLA in healthy donors. Method: immunoSEQ multiplex PCR; TCRdb's copy keeps in-frame clones and lacks some. The table shows 250,000 to 400,000 clones, with around 87% occurring only once. The sequenced material came from PBMCs. The receptor source for this set is a woman aged 25 to 45 in good health and CMV-seropositive.

This sequence joins TRBV5-6 and TRBJ2-7; 7 bases fit TRBD2. Germline V lookup: CDR1 SGHDT, CDR2 YYEEEE. Germline trimming cut 4 bases from V and 7 bases from J; bases unmatched to any gene: 8. The CDR3 is 13 residues long. The CDR3 sequence is CASSPTGRREQYF. The DNA for the CDR3 is TGTGCCAGCAGCCCCACCGGGAGGCGTGAGCAGTACTTC.

The chain has TRBV6-5 and TRBJ1-2, with 7 bases aligning to TRBD1. The CDR3 is 12 residues long. The ends lost 6 bases at V and 4 bases at J; junction bases unmatched: 2. The germline V gene encodes CDR1 MNHEY and CDR2 SVGAGI. CDR3 region: CASSRDSYGYTF. The CDR3 coding sequence is TGTGCCAGCAGCCGGGACAGCTATGGCTACACCTTC.

Many counts were recorded for this clone. The genes are TRBV6-1 and TRBJ1-1; D call uncertain. CDR1 MNHNS and CDR2 SASEGT come from the germline V gene. The ends were cut back, 6 bases at V and 2 bases at J, with 13 bases in the middle. The CDR3 has 14 residues. The DNA of the CDR3 is TGTGCCAGCAGCTATAACACGGCTAACACTGAAGCTTTCTTT. The encoded protein is CASSYNTANTEAFF.

Here the CDR3 DNA reads TGTGCCAGCAGCGTCCGCGAGGAGACCCAGTACTTC. It yields the protein CASSVREETQYF. V and J are TRBV13 and TRBJ2-5; no reliable D call. Germline CDR1 is PRHDT and CDR2 is FYEKMQ (reference sequence). V was cut by 5 bases and J by 5 bases, with 9 bases left in between. The CDR3 runs to 12 residues.

This clone occurred many times. This rearrangement joins TRBV6-4 to TRBJ2-1; D may be TRBD1 (6 bases). Trimming left V 4 bases short and J 0 bases short, with 7 bases between. Germline CDR1 MRHNA, CDR2 SNTAGT. This CDR3 contains 14 residues. DNA of the CDR3: TGTGCCAGCAGTGCGGACAGCTCCTACAATGAGCAGTTCTTC. The encoded protein is CASSADSSYNEQFF.

The chain links TRBV6-5 to TRBJ2-7; D is perhaps TRBD2 (5 bases). CDR3 length equals 11 residues. CDR1 is MNHEY and CDR2 is SVGAGI in the germline V gene. V shed 5 bases and J shed 3 bases, with 5 bases lying between them. CDR3 sequence: CASSDYYEQYF. The CDR3 DNA reads as TGTGCCAGCAGTGACTACTACGAGCAGTACTTC.

The chain uses TRBV4-1 and TRBJ2-7, with TRBD1 as a possible D gene (6 bases). This CDR3 is 16 amino acids long. V lost 4 bases and J lost 3, with 19 bases in between. CDR1 MGHRA and CDR2 YSYEKL come from the germline V gene. The DNA of the CDR3 is TGCGCCAGCAGCCTCCAACAGGGACCAGGATTCTACGAGCAGTACTTC. Encoded protein: CASSLQQGPGFYEQYF.

This clone was picked up a small number of times. The V and J genes are TRBV2 and TRBJ1-2; D call uncertain. The CDR3 sequence is 14 residues long. CDR1 and CDR2 (germline): SNHLY, FYNNEI. The V end was cut by 5 bases, the J end by 0 bases, with 10 bases between. CDR3 sequence (DNA): TGTGCCAGCAGTAGGGATACCTCTAACTATGGCTACACCTTC. Translating it yields CASSRDTSNYGYTF.

The chain carries TRBV20-1 and TRBJ2-1; D unclear. Germline loops: CDR1 DFQATT, CDR2 SNEGSKA (reference sequence). The CDR3 totals 11 residues. CDR3 sequence (DNA): TGCAGCCACCGCTCCTACAATGAGCAGTTCTTC. It yields the protein CSHRSYNEQFF.